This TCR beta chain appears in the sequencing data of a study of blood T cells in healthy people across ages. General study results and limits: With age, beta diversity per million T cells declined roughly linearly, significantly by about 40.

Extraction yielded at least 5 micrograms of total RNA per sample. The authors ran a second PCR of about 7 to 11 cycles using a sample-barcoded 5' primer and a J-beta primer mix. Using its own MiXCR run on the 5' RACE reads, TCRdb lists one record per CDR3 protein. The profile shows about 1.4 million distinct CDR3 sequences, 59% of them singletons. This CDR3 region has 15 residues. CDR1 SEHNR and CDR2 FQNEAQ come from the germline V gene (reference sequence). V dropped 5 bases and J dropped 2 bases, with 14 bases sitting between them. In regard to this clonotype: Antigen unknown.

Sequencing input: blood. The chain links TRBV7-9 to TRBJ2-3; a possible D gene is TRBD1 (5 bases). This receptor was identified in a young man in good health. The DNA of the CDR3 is TGTGCCAGCAGCCCTACAGGTTTGGACACAGATACGCAGTATTTT. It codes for CASSPTGLDTDTQYF.